This T cell receptor (beta chain) came from a study of beta chain features in type 1 diabetes. Study background: Cell yields, age and gender were similar between patients and healthy donors. Study results and caveats: A pattern of fewer insertions and more deletions at VDJ junctions was seen in type 1 diabetes patients.

Every bit of the isolated RNA underwent reverse transcription, so sequencing read expressed TCRB transcripts. The protocol was immunoSEQ multiplex PCR, while the TCRdb copy is restricted to in-frame clones and leaves out a portion. The sample consists of tens of thousands of clones, about 32% of them appearing once. Concerning this clone: Antigen: not known.

CD4+ naive, central memory, regulatory and stem cell-like memory cells were sorted via CD45RO/CCR7/CD25/CD127/CD95/CD27. V was shortened by 7 bases and J by 5 bases, with 17 bases between the two germline ends. The CDR3 is made up of 13 amino acids. Germline lookup yields CDR1 GTSNPN and CDR2 SVGIG (reference sequence). The sequence was obtained from a woman aged 18-29 years in good health. This chain links TRBV30 with TRBJ2-5, with D possibly matching TRBD1 (6 bases). The sequenced sample consisted of stem cell memory CD4+ T cells from blood. The CDR3 sequence is CAFTLGQTETQYF. The DNA of the CDR3 is TGTGCCTTTACGCTAGGACAGACGGAGACCCAGTACTTC.